Each of the 32 T cell receptor beta chains below was sequenced from the same sample in a study of T cell repertoires in cytomegalovirus infection. Each CDR3 protein gets one entry after TCRdb re-called the reads with MiXCR. The table has about 260,000 distinct CDR3 sequences, roughly an eighth seen once. Sequencing was carried out using PBMCs. The receptors derive from a human donor in good health (CMV status not recorded). Some clones in this sample may be carry-over from other donors' samples.

The V gene is TRBV20-1, the J gene TRBJ2-3; 13 bases are shared with TRBD2. The CDR3 runs 16 residues. The V gene's germline CDR1 is DFQATT and CDR2 SNEGSKA (reference sequence). V lost 0 bases and J lost 2; bases outside the gene matches: 2. The CDR3 DNA reads TGCAGTGCTAGAGACACTAGCGGGGGGGACACAGATACGCAGTATTTT. This gives the protein CSARDTSGGDTDTQYF.

This clonotype was recorded many times. This chain uses TRBV2 with TRBJ2-7, with D possibly TRBD2 on 6 matching bases. The CDR3 is made up of 14 amino acids. V lost 8 bases and J 0 bases, leaving 14 bases between the germline ends. Germline V CDR1 and CDR2: SNHLY, FYNNEI. CDR3 sequence (DNA): TGTGCCAGCGCCACTAGCCTTGACTCCTACGAGCAGTACTTC. Protein sequence: CASATSLDSYEQYF.

The chain links TRBV7-2 to TRBJ2-4, with TRBD2 matching over 9 bases. With 1 base clipped from V and 6 bases from J, the junction kept 4 bases outside the gene matches. This CDR3 comprises 15 residues. CDR1 is SGHTA, CDR2 FQGNSA, per germline. CDR3 amino acids: CASSLEAGGRNIQYF. Here the CDR3 DNA reads TGTGCCAGCAGCTTAGAGGCGGGGGGGCGAAACATTCAGTACTTC. Supplemented by reference TRBV7-2 and TRBJ2-4, the full variable domain reads GAGVSQSPSNKVTEKGKDVELRCDPISGHTALYWYRQSLGQGLEFLIYFQGNSAPDKSGLPSDRFSAERTGGSVSTLTIQRTQQEDSAVYLCASSLEAGGRNIQYFGAGTRLSVL.

This clonotype occurred many times. The junction does not match germline at one end; this may be a read error. This chain joins TRBV11-2 and TRBJ1-6; D unclear. Germline CDR1 and CDR2: SGHAT and FQNNGV. This CDR3 has 15 amino acids. The CDR3 DNA sequence: TGTGCCAGCAGCCTAGAAGGAGGGCTTAATTCACCCCTCCACTTT. It codes for CASSLEGGLNSPLHF.

This clonotype was picked up a small number of times. The gene calls are TRBV4-3 and TRBJ2-5; no reliable D call. Trimming removed 0 bases at V and 9 bases at J, with 17 bases between. Germline CDR1 reads LGHNA; CDR2 reads YSLEER. The CDR3 covers 15 residues. CDR3 residues: CASSQEARMPVAQYF. The CDR3 DNA reads TGCGCCAGCAGCCAAGAGGCCCGGATGCCAGTGGCCCAGTACTTC.

This clonotype showed up just a few times. This chain connects TRBV5-1 to TRBJ1-1; TRBD1 matches at 7 bases. The V and J ends lost 4 bases and 1 base, in that order; junction bases with no gene match: 4. Germline values: CDR1 SGHRS, CDR2 YFSETQ. This CDR3 comprises 14 residues. CDR3 in amino acids: CASSNRTGNTEAFF. The CDR3 DNA sequence: TGCGCCAGCAGCAACCGGACAGGGAACACTGAAGCTTTCTTT.

The CDR3 sequence: CATSDSGQGRLEQYF. The CDR3, as DNA: TGTGCCACCAGTGATTCGGGACAGGGCCGGCTCGAGCAGTACTTC. This chain uses TRBV24-1 with TRBJ2-7; TRBD1 aligns across 9 bases. Trimming took 2 bases from V and 6 from J; bases not matched to a gene: 7. Germline V lookup: CDR1 KGHDR, CDR2 SFDVKD. This CDR3 region has 15 residues.

Ten or more counts support this clonotype. The chain links TRBV10-3 to TRBJ1-5, with D maybe TRBD1 (5 bases). The CDR3 consists of 17 residues. The germline CDR1 and CDR2 sequences are ENHRY and SYGVKD. The ends were cut back, 3 bases at V and 3 bases at J, with 18 bases in the middle. Here the CDR3 reads CAISEGSVGATNQPQHF. In DNA form, the CDR3 reads TGTGCCATCAGTGAAGGTTCTGTAGGGGCGACCAATCAGCCCCAGCATTTT.

The table lists this clonotype with many counts. V and J are TRBV6-6 and TRBJ1-1; D gene uncertain. The V end was cut by 2 bases, the J end by 0 bases, with 7 bases between. The CDR3 loop spans 14 amino acids. The germline gives CDR1 MNHNY, CDR2 SVGAGI (reference sequence). In nucleotides, the CDR3 is TGTGCCAGCAGTTACAGCCTGATGAACACTGAAGCTTTCTTT. This sequence encodes CASSYSLMNTEAFF.

This rearrangement joins TRBV28 to TRBJ2-1, with 9 positions matching TRBD1. Germline lookup yields CDR1 MDHEN and CDR2 SYDVKM. V shed 4 bases, J shed 0 bases, and the junction held 7 bases outside the gene matches. This CDR3 region has 17 residues. The CDR3 coding sequence is TGTGCCAGCAGTTCGGGACAGGGATTGGTCTCCTACAATGAGCAGTTCTTC. Translated, it gives CASSSGQGLVSYNEQFF.

This clonotype was counted a few times. The chain uses TRBV4-1 and TRBJ1-1; 7 bases match TRBD1. Germline CDR1 is MGHRA and CDR2 is YSYEKL. The CDR3 spans 17 residues. Unmatched junction bases numbered 8, after V lost 0 bases and J lost 1 base. The CDR3 reads CASSQEPGGRGNTEAFF. CDR3 in DNA: TGCGCCAGCAGCCAAGAACCAGGGGGGCGAGGGAACACTGAAGCTTTCTTT.

This sequence joins TRBV20-1 and TRBJ1-4, with D possibly TRBD1 on 5 matching bases. Germline CDR1 DFQATT, CDR2 SNEGSKA (reference sequence). Trimming took off 0 bases at V and 4 bases at J, with 21 bases between the two ends. The CDR3 contains 18 residues. The CDR3 reads CSARDIQGAGANNEKLFF. In DNA form, the CDR3 reads TGCAGTGCTAGAGATATCCAGGGCGCTGGGGCTAATAATGAAAAACTGTTTTTT.

V usage is TRBV14 and J usage is TRBJ2-1, with D possibly being TRBD2 (5 bases). This CDR3 is 13 amino acids long. The ends were cut back, 4 bases at V and 9 bases at J, with 13 bases in the middle. CDR1 is SGHDN and CDR2 is FVKESK in the germline V gene. The CDR3 DNA follows: TGTGCCAGCAGCCCTCTAACTAGAGCTGAGCAGTTCTTC. Translated: CASSPLTRAEQFF.

This clonotype showed up many times. The chain links TRBV5-4 to TRBJ2-1, with D possibly TRBD1 on 6 matching bases. Germline V gene lookup returns CDR1 SGHNT and CDR2 YYREEE (reference sequence). V lost 4 bases, J lost 4 bases, and 15 bases lay in between. The CDR3 covers 15 residues. The chain's CDR3 is CASSTGQLSYNEQFF. Written as DNA, the CDR3 is TGTGCCAGCAGCACAGGACAGCTCTCATACAATGAGCAGTTCTTC.

This clonotype was seen many times. The chain uses TRBV6-2 or TRBV6-3 and TRBJ1-1, with 7 bases lining up with TRBD1. Per germline, CDR1 MNHEY and CDR2 SVGEGT. After removal of 2 bases from V and 6 bases from J, the junction contained 9 bases not matched to a gene. The CDR3 has 15 amino acids. The CDR3 loop reads CASSYPRQGRAEAFF. The CDR3 DNA sequence: TGTGCCAGCAGTTACCCCAGACAGGGACGTGCTGAAGCTTTCTTT.

This clonotype was detected only a few times. The rearrangement uses TRBV29-1 and TRBJ2-5, with 9 nucleotides matching TRBD2. V lost 5 bases to trimming and J lost 5 bases; unmatched junction nucleotides: 12. This CDR3 has 15 amino acids. The V gene's germline CDR1 is SQVTM and CDR2 ANQGSEA. The chain's CDR3 is CSVSLGSGSFETQYF. In DNA form, the CDR3 reads TGCAGCGTTTCCCTTGGTAGCGGGAGTTTTGAGACCCAGTACTTC.

This chain joins TRBV15 and TRBJ2-2, with D hard to call. Germline V CDR1 and CDR2: LNHNV, YYDKDF (reference sequence). Trimming took 0 bases from V and 2 from J, leaving 16 bases between them. This CDR3 contains 18 residues. The CDR3, as DNA: TGTGCCACCAGCAGAGAGGCCAGCCGGACCAGAAACACCGGGGAGCTGTTTTTT. Protein: CATSREASRTRNTGELFF.

This rearrangement joins TRBV18 to TRBJ1-1; no clear D. V was cut by 0 bases and J by 4 bases, with 9 bases left in between. Germline values: CDR1 KGHSH, CDR2 LQKENI. The CDR3 spans 14 residues. The CDR3 DNA follows: TGTGCCAGCTCACCACCGCACGGGTCCACTGAAGCTTTCTTT. Protein sequence: CASSPPHGSTEAFF.

A few counts support this clonotype. The V and J genes are TRBV7-9 and TRBJ2-7; TRBD2 matches at 7 bases. CDR1 SEHNR and CDR2 FQNEAQ come from the germline V gene (reference sequence). Trimming cost V 6 bases and J 2 bases; bases outside gene matches: 4. The CDR3 is made up of 13 amino acids. CDR3 region: CASRGGGAYEQYF. The DNA of the CDR3 is TGTGCCAGCAGGGGCGGGGGAGCCTACGAGCAGTACTTC.

Many counts were recorded for this clonotype. J is TRBJ2-5 and V is TRBV9; D is unresolved. CDR1 is SGDLS and CDR2 is YYNGEE in the germline V gene. The CDR3 has 12 residues. V shed 3 bases and J shed 0 bases, with 3 bases lying between them. This CDR3 reads CASSADQETQYF. The DNA of the CDR3 is TGTGCCAGCAGCGCAGACCAAGAGACCCAGTACTTC.

The table lists this clonotype with many counts. The chain carries TRBV7-3 and TRBJ2-3; D is unclear. Germline V gene data show CDR1 as SGHTA and CDR2 as FQGTGA. This CDR3 contains 14 residues. Trimming took off 2 bases at V and 3 bases at J, with 9 bases between the two ends. The CDR3 region is CASSLDVVTDTQYF. CDR3 nucleotide sequence: TGTGCCAGCAGCTTAGACGTCGTGACAGATACGCAGTATTTT.

In its sample, this clonotype was seen a few times. The chain couples TRBV29-1 to TRBJ1-1; D gene uncertain. The germline V and J ends were trimmed by 7 bases and 4 bases, with 13 bases remaining between them. CDR3 length: 12 amino acids. Germline values: CDR1 SQVTM, CDR2 ANQGSEA. The CDR3 DNA sequence: TGCAGCGCTGGCCCCGCGGCCACTGAAGCTTTCTTT. This gives the protein CSAGPAATEAFF.

This clonotype was seen ten or more times. The rearrangement uses TRBV7-2 and TRBJ2-2; the match to TRBD2 covers 7 bases. There are 16 residues in the CDR3. The J segment lost 1 base and the V segment lost 3 bases, leaving 5 bases of the junction unmatched. The V gene's germline CDR1 is SGHTA and CDR2 FQGNSA. CDR3 in amino acids: CASSFISGVNTGELFF. CDR3 nucleotide sequence: TGTGCCAGCAGCTTCATCAGCGGGGTGAACACCGGGGAGCTGTTTTTT.

This clonotype was seen at least ten times. The genes are TRBV4-3 and TRBJ2-1; D remains ambiguous. Trimming left V 0 bases short and J 0 bases short, with 9 bases between. The CDR3 has 16 residues. Per germline, CDR1 LGHNA and CDR2 YSLEER. The CDR3 spells CASSQEPTGSYNEQFF. In nucleotides, the CDR3 is TGCGCCAGCAGCCAAGAGCCCACCGGCTCCTACAATGAGCAGTTCTTC.

This clonotype has ten or more counts. This chain joins TRBV28 and TRBJ1-4; no reliable D call. Trimming removed 5 bases at V and 8 bases at J, with 18 bases between. The germline V gene has CDR1 MDHEN and CDR2 SYDVKM. The CDR3 is made up of 15 amino acids. This chain's CDR3 is CASSPPGKRVEKLFF. CDR3 DNA sequence: TGTGCCAGCAGTCCCCCTGGGAAGCGAGTGGAAAAACTGTTTTTT. Complete variable domain (other parts from reference TRBV28 and TRBJ1-4): DVKVTQSSRYLVKRTGEKVFLECVQDMDHENMFWYRQDPGLGLRLIYFSYDVKMKEKGDIPEGYSVSREKKERFSLILESASTNQTSMYLCASSPPGKRVEKLFFGSGTQLSVL.

This clonotype was detected many times. The chain is built from TRBV28 and TRBJ1-2; the D is unclear. V was clipped by 7 bases and J by 4 bases, with 7 bases between them. This CDR3 contains 11 residues. Germline values: CDR1 MDHEN, CDR2 SYDVKM. CDR3 sequence reads: CASTEGYGYTF. CDR3 nucleotide sequence: TGTGCCAGCACGGAGGGCTATGGCTACACCTTC.

The rearrangement joins TRBV9 to TRBJ1-1, with D possibly TRBD1 on 5 matching bases. The germline V gene has CDR1 SGDLS and CDR2 YYNGEE. V dropped 3 bases and J dropped 1 base, with 16 bases sitting between them. The CDR3 length is 16 residues. The CDR3 is CASSAGGTYRNTEAFF. The CDR3 nucleotides read TGTGCCAGCAGCGCGGGGGGGACCTATCGGAACACTGAAGCTTTCTTT. Looking up the rest from reference TRBV9 and TRBJ1-1 gives the full variable domain: DSGVTQTPKHLITATGQRVTLRCSPRSGDLSVYWYQQSLDQGLQFLIQYYNGEERAKGNILERFSAQQFPDLHSELNLSSLELGDSALYFCASSAGGTYRNTEAFFGQGTRLTVV.

This clonotype was seen ten or more times. The chain uses TRBV11-2 and TRBJ1-4; 7 nucleotides agree with TRBD1. This CDR3 spans 15 amino acids. V lost 4 bases and J lost 0; bases outside the gene matches: 2. Germline V gene data show CDR1 as SGHAT and CDR2 as FQNNGV. The CDR3 reads CASSSGTATNEKLFF. In DNA, the CDR3 is TGTGCCAGCAGCTCAGGGACAGCAACTAATGAAAAACTGTTTTTT.

V is TRBV6-5 and J is TRBJ2-1, with D possibly matching TRBD2 (5 bases). Germline V CDR1 and CDR2: MNHEY, SVGAGI. The CDR3 totals 13 residues. V was trimmed by 2 bases and J by 5 bases, leaving 7 bases between them. CDR3 loop: CASSYTGDNEQFF. CDR3 nucleotide sequence: TGTGCCAGCAGTTACACCGGGGACAATGAGCAGTTCTTC.

The rearrangement links TRBV6-6 to TRBJ1-2, with D possibly matching TRBD1 (5 bases). This CDR3 is built from 15 residues. Trimming took off 0 bases at V and 8 bases at J, with 16 bases between the two ends. From germline, CDR1 is MNHNY and CDR2 SVGAGI (reference sequence). The DNA for the CDR3 is TGTGCCAGCAGTTACTCAATCCCAGGGCCCCTCGGCTACACCTTC. Residues: CASSYSIPGPLGYTF.

This clonotype was detected many times. The V and J genes are TRBV28 and TRBJ2-7; no firm D call. The germline V and J ends were trimmed by 6 bases and 3 bases, with 15 bases remaining between them. The CDR3 sequence is 14 residues long. Germline CDR1 MDHEN, CDR2 SYDVKM. CDR3 nucleotides: TGTGCCAGCAGCCCTACGAACAGTATCTACGAGCAGTACTTC. Residues: CASSPTNSIYEQYF.

The chain is built from TRBV7-9 and TRBJ2-7; D not resolved. The V and J ends lost 1 base and 3 bases respectively, with 7 bases between them. This CDR3 is built from 13 residues. The V gene's germline CDR1 is SEHNR and CDR2 FQNEAQ (reference sequence). The CDR3 sequence is CASSLEPYYEQYF. In DNA, the CDR3 is TGTGCCAGCAGCTTAGAGCCTTACTACGAGCAGTACTTC.